Each of the 21 T cell receptor beta chains below was sequenced from the same sample in a study of early stage breast cancer tumors (dated by TCRdb to about 2017). Library preparation employed the immunoSEQ multiplex PCR assay. In its TCRdb copy, this immuneACCESS table keeps in-frame sequences only and misses some clones. Where compared with another copy, unresolved V genes explain less than half of these, and the others have no known cause. A total of around 14,000 clones appear in this sample, about four fifths of them only once. The ten largest clonotypes hold 4.9% of the sample. The sample taken for sequencing was normal breast tissue next to the tumor. The receptors come from a person aged 25-39 years with breast cancer.

The chain is built from TRBV7-8 and TRBJ1-6, with a tentative D call TRBD1 (5 bases). The germline V gene encodes CDR1 SGHVS and CDR2 FQNEAQ. CDR3 size: 16 residues. The V end lost 6 bases, the J end lost 5 bases, and 17 bases lay between the germline ends. The DNA for the CDR3 is TGTGCCAGCAGGCCCTCCGGGGGGGGAAATAATTCACCCCTCCACTTT. This translates into CASRPSGGGNNSPLHF.

The V call is TRBV6-5, the J call TRBJ1-1; D perhaps matches TRBD1 (5 bases). The V end was cut by 2 bases, the J end by 12 bases, with 16 bases between. The germline CDR1 and CDR2 sequences are MNHEY and SVGAGI. The CDR3 is 13 amino acids. The CDR3 nucleotides read TGTGCCAGCAGTTACATGGGGCGGGGCCCCCCTTTCTTT. It yields the protein CASSYMGRGPPFF.

The rearrangement joins TRBV30 to TRBJ2-1; TRBD1 might be the D (5 bases). CDR3 length equals 15 residues. The germline V gene has CDR1 GTSNPN and CDR2 SVGIG (reference sequence). With 0 bases removed from V and 7 bases from J, the gap between germline ends came to 16 bases. The DNA of the CDR3 is TGTGCCTGGAGTGTAGGTCGGTCTGGGGCAAATGAGCAGTTCTTC. Encoded protein: CAWSVGRSGANEQFF.

This chain joins TRBV30 and TRBJ1-1; D is unclear. From germline, CDR1 is GTSNPN and CDR2 SVGIG (reference sequence). Trimming took 2 bases from V and 1 from J, leaving 11 bases between them. The CDR3 length is 14 residues. The CDR3 is CAWSKGRWNTEAFF. The CDR3 nucleotides read TGTGCCTGGAGTAAGGGCAGGTGGAACACTGAAGCTTTCTTT. The complete variable domain, with remaining parts taken from reference TRBV30 and TRBJ1-1, reads SQTIHQWPATLVQPVGSPLSLECTVEGTSNPNLYWYRQAAGRGLQLLFYSVGIGQISSEVPQNLSASRPQDRQFILSSKKLLLSDSGFYLCAWSKGRWNTEAFFGQGTRLTVV.

The chain is built from TRBV10-3 and TRBJ1-1, with D uncertain. V lost 7 bases and J 1 base, leaving 7 bases between the germline ends. This CDR3 region has 12 residues. Germline V gene sequence: CDR1 ENHRY, CDR2 SYGVKD. CDR3 residues: CAINRANTEAFF. The CDR3 bases are TGTGCCATCAACCGGGCGAACACTGAAGCTTTCTTT.

In this sample, this clone turned up a few times. The V gene is TRBV5-1, the J gene TRBJ1-1; unclear D gene. Per the germline V gene, CDR1 is SGHRS and CDR2 is YFSETQ. With 0 bases removed from V and 8 bases from J, the gap between germline ends came to 14 bases. There are 14 residues in the CDR3. CDR3 in amino acids: CASSLVSGSWEAFF. CDR3 nucleotides: TGCGCCAGCAGCTTGGTTTCGGGGAGTTGGGAAGCTTTCTTT.

The chain joins TRBV6-6 to TRBJ2-7, with D perhaps matching TRBD1 (6 bases). The V gene lost 4 bases and the J gene lost 5 bases, with 15 bases spanning the gap. The CDR3 totals 14 residues. CDR1 MNHNY and CDR2 SVGAGI come from the germline V gene (reference sequence). The CDR3 DNA reads TGTGCCAGCAGTTCCTGGGACAAAATAAACGAGCAGTACTTC. Translation gives CASSSWDKINEQYF.

The chain combines TRBV18 with TRBJ1-1; D gene uncertain. Germline lookup yields CDR1 KGHSH and CDR2 LQKENI. This CDR3 is built from 15 residues. V was cut by 0 bases and J by 1 base, with 9 bases left in between. CDR3 loop: CASSPPNVENTEAFF. CDR3 in DNA: TGTGCCAGCTCACCACCGAATGTGGAGAACACTGAAGCTTTCTTT.

The rearrangement links TRBV2 to TRBJ2-3, with TRBD2 as a possible D gene (5 bases). Trimming removed 7 bases from V and 0 bases from J, with 11 bases in between. CDR3 length: 14 amino acids. CDR1 is SNHLY, CDR2 FYNNEI, per germline. CDR3: CASMRDTSTDTQYF. The CDR3 nucleotides read TGTGCCAGCATGAGGGATACTAGCACAGATACGCAGTATTTT.

This clone was seen only once. V and J are TRBV19 and TRBJ1-4, with D unclear. Between the trimmed V and J ends, which lost 5 bases and 8 bases, there was a span of 12 bases. Germline CDR1 and CDR2: LNHDA and SQIVND (reference sequence). The CDR3 totals 13 residues. CDR3 amino acids: CASSEGFSEKLFF. The DNA for the CDR3 is TGTGCCAGTAGTGAGGGTTTTAGCGAAAAACTGTTTTTT.

The chain has TRBV15 and TRBJ2-3; no definite D call. The CDR3 is made up of 15 amino acids. The ends were cut back, 1 base at V and 4 bases at J, with 12 bases in the middle. CDR1 LNHNV and CDR2 YYDKDF come from the germline V gene (reference sequence). The CDR3 loop reads CATSRVSAGADTQYF. The CDR3 DNA sequence: TGTGCCACCAGCAGAGTTTCAGCCGGCGCAGATACGCAGTATTTT.

V is TRBV29-1 and J is TRBJ2-7, with 11 positions matching TRBD2. Germline CDR1 reads SQVTM; CDR2 reads ANQGSEA. Trimming removed 6 bases from V and 1 base from J; junction bases left unmatched: 11. This CDR3 contains 16 residues. The CDR3: CSVDNQGTSGSYEQYF. The DNA of the CDR3 is TGCAGCGTCGACAATCAAGGGACTAGCGGTTCCTACGAGCAGTACTTC.

The J gene is TRBJ1-2, the V gene TRBV29-1; no clear D. The CDR3 runs to 13 residues. The V gene's germline CDR1 is SQVTM and CDR2 ANQGSEA. Trimming took off 2 bases at V and 0 bases at J, with 7 bases between the two ends. This chain's CDR3 is CSVEFASNYGYTF. Here the CDR3 DNA reads TGCAGCGTTGAATTCGCATCTAACTATGGCTACACCTTC.

There are a few counts of this clone. This chain links TRBV6-5 with TRBJ1-2, with D perhaps matching TRBD1 (6 bases). Germline V lookup: CDR1 MNHEY, CDR2 SVGAGI. The length of the CDR3 is 13 residues. The V end lost 6 bases, the J end lost 8 bases, and 16 bases lay between the germline ends. The CDR3 here is CASSPRGAQGYTF. The CDR3 nucleotides are TGTGCCAGCAGCCCTCGGGGGGCTCAGGGCTACACCTTC.

The J gene is TRBJ2-7, the V gene TRBV29-1, with 12 bases matching TRBD1. From germline, CDR1 is SQVTM and CDR2 ANQGSEA. The CDR3 is 14 amino acids. The V gene end was trimmed by 6 bases and the J gene end by 2 bases; junction bases not matched to a gene: 5. Here the CDR3 DNA reads TGCAGCGTGGGGACAGGGGGCCCAACCTACGAGCAGTACTTC. Protein: CSVGTGGPTYEQYF.

This chain connects TRBV6-5 to TRBJ2-1; D may be TRBD1 (5 bases). V shed 2 bases and J shed 8 bases, with 13 bases lying between them. The CDR3 contains 14 residues. Germline V CDR1 and CDR2: MNHEY, SVGAGI. This CDR3 reads CASSYVAVGDEQFF. CDR3 DNA: TGTGCCAGCAGTTACGTTGCCGTAGGGGATGAGCAGTTCTTC.

The CDR3 bases are TGTGCCAGCAGCCAAGTAGGGGGGACCACTGAAGCTTTCTTT. Residues: CASSQVGGTTEAFF. The chain is built from TRBV4-2 and TRBJ1-1; D possibly corresponds to TRBD1 (6 bases). V lost 1 base and J lost 4, with 10 bases in between. The germline CDR1 and CDR2 sequences are LGHNA and YNFKEQ. The CDR3 is 14 amino acids.

The chain combines TRBV7-9 with TRBJ1-6; D is unclear. This CDR3 contains 15 residues. Germline loops: CDR1 SEHNR, CDR2 FQNEAQ (reference sequence). The ends were cut back, 1 base at V and 5 bases at J, with 9 bases in the middle. The CDR3 here is CASSLGQVDNSPLHF. In DNA, the CDR3 is TGTGCCAGCAGCTTAGGGCAGGTTGATAATTCACCCCTCCACTTT.

This chain connects TRBV19 to TRBJ1-4; unclear D gene. The CDR3 is 17 amino acids. The ends were cut back, 3 bases at V and 4 bases at J, with 18 bases in the middle. The germline V gene has CDR1 LNHDA and CDR2 SQIVND (reference sequence). The CDR3 DNA reads TGTGCCAGTAGTATGGGAAACTTCAGGCGGAATAATGAAAAACTGTTTTTT. Translated: CASSMGNFRRNNEKLFF. Complete variable domain (other parts from reference TRBV19 and TRBJ1-4): DGGITQSPKYLFRKEGQNVTLSCEQNLNHDAMYWYRQDPGQGLRLIYYSQIVNDFQKGDIAEGYSVSREKKESFPLTVTSAQKNPTAFYLCASSMGNFRRNNEKLFFGSGTQLSVL.

The chain joins TRBV19 to TRBJ2-3; 8 nucleotides line up with TRBD2. Germline V gives CDR1 LNHDA, CDR2 SQIVND (reference sequence). This CDR3 contains 16 residues. V lost 3 bases and J lost 2; bases outside the gene matches: 7. The CDR3 sequence is CASSIRGGAVTDTQYF. The DNA for the CDR3 is TGTGCCAGTAGTATCCGGGGGGGAGCTGTCACAGATACGCAGTATTTT. The entire variable domain, with the rest obtained from reference TRBV19 and TRBJ2-3, is as follows: DGGITQSPKYLFRKEGQNVTLSCEQNLNHDAMYWYRQDPGQGLRLIYYSQIVNDFQKGDIAEGYSVSREKKESFPLTVTSAQKNPTAFYLCASSIRGGAVTDTQYFGPGTRLTVL.

The chain has TRBV21-1 and TRBJ1-1. TRBV21-1 is a pseudogene segment. The CDR3 sequence is 15 residues long. The CDR3 DNA follows: TGTGCCAGCAGCAAAGTAGCCTGCAGCGACACTGAAGCTTTCTTT. It translates to CASSKVACSDTEAFF.